This T cell receptor (beta chain) was captured by sequencing in a study of technical replicates of blood from several donors. Germline-derived CDR1 and CDR2 are SGHTS and YDEGEE. The CDR3 spans 15 residues. Trimming left V 5 bases short and J 0 bases short, with 9 bases between. The assay was immunoSEQ multiplex PCR, and TCRdb's table has in-frame clones only and misses some. The sample holds about 73,000 clones, 90% seen once. Material for sequencing was PBMCs. The origin of this receptor is a human donor in good health. Some clones in this sample may be carry-over from other donors' samples. The chain has TRBV5-8 and TRBJ2-6; no reliable D call. CDR3 in amino acids: CASRGELSGANVLTF. The CDR3 nucleotides are TGTGCCAGCAGAGGAGAGCTCTCTGGGGCCAACGTCCTGACTTTC.